This T cell receptor (beta chain) was sequenced in a study of regulatory T cells in long-lasting Graves disease. In the study overall: For under 3 months, newly diagnosed Graves' patients had been taking antithyroid drugs.

Library construction for TCR beta used iRepertoire HTBI primers and Arm-PCR of CDR3 regions. Authors' methods: About 62 TRBV and approximately 13 TRBJ segments were identified across samples. Each CDR3 protein gets one entry after TCRdb re-called the multiplex PCR reads with MiXCR. V and J calls and clone size were set by TCRdb, not the authors. The sample includes approximately 230,000 distinct CDR3 sequences, 18% of them seen just once. Findings and limits, study-wide: There were preferences for TRBV28, TRBJ1-2 and TRBJ2-5 in persistent disease.

Indicated time point: newly diagnosed GD, antithyroid drugs for less than 3 months. PBMC-derived RNA was used for the TCR library. The diagnosis of Graves' disease used American Thyroid Association guidelines. Between the trimmed V and J ends, which lost 4 bases and 3 bases, there was a span of 15 bases. Germline V gene sequence: CDR1 LGHDT, CDR2 YNNKEL (reference sequence). The CDR3 extends over 15 amino acids. This clonotype was counted at least ten times. No antigen is known for it. The sample in question was peripheral blood mononuclear cells (PBMCs), obtained at new diagnosis, from a patient treated with antithyroid drugs. The receptor comes from a female donor with Graves disease. The chain carries TRBV3-1 and TRBJ1-2; D may be TRBD1 (5 bases). The CDR3 bases are TGTGCCAGCAGCCCGAGGGGTGAGGTGGACTATGGCTACACCTTC. It codes for CASSPRGEVDYGYTF.